The source of this TCR beta chain is a study of blood T cell repertoires in COVID-19. Background on the study: Specimens from acute and convalescent COVID-19 originated in the United States, Italy and Spain. PBMCs, B-cell-depleted T cells, or T cells provided the cDNA or gDNA that made up the material.

This CDR3 is built from 17 residues. Methods used by the authors: From reference gene primer amplification, estimates of nucleated cell counts were derived. The table came from immunoSEQ multiplex PCR; TCRdb's copy has only in-frame clones and leaves some out. That table is the source of V, J and clone size, and D and trimming were worked out from the DNA. Of tens of thousands of clones in the sample, over 80% were seen once. This chain uses TRBV21-1 with TRBJ2-7; the DNA was not compared with TRBD2, the D call given in the table. TRBV21-1 is a recognized pseudogene. This sequence was found in an elderly woman with active COVID-19. Input material: peripheral blood. CDR3 region: CASTNRRGTSRSYEQYF. CDR3 bases: TGTGCCAGCACCAACCGCCGTGGGACTAGTCGGTCCTACGAGCAGTACTTC.